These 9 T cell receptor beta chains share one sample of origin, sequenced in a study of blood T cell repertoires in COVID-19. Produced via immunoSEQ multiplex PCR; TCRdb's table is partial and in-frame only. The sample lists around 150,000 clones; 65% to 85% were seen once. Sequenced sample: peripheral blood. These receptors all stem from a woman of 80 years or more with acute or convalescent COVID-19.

CDR3 residues: CASSFTGTGEREQYF. In DNA, the CDR3 is TGCGCCAGCAGCTTTACCGGGACAGGGGAAAGGGAGCAGTACTTC. V is TRBV5-1 and J is TRBJ2-7; 10 bases are a match to TRBD1. CDR1 is SGHRS and CDR2 is YFSETQ in the germline V gene. V shed 2 bases and J 7 bases; nucleotides not matched to a gene: 9. The CDR3 loop spans 15 amino acids.

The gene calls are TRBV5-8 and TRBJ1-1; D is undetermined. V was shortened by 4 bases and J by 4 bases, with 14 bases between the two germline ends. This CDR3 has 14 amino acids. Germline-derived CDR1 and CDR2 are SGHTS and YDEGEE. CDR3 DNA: TGTGCCAGCAGCGGGCAGAAGGGAGGCACTGAAGCTTTCTTT. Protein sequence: CASSGQKGGTEAFF.

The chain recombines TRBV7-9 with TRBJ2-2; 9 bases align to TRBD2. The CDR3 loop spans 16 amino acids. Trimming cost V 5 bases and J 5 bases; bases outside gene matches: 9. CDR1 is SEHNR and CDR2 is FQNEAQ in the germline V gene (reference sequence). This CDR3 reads CASSRIAGAKTGELFF. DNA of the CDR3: TGTGCCAGCAGCCGTATAGCGGGGGCCAAAACCGGGGAGCTGTTTTTT. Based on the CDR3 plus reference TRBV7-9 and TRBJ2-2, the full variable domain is DTGVSQNPRHKITKRGQNVTFRCDPISEHNRLYWYRQTLGQGPEFLTYFQNEAQLEKSRLLSDRFSAERPKGSFSTLEIQRTEQGDSAMYLCASSRIAGAKTGELFFGEGSRLTVL.

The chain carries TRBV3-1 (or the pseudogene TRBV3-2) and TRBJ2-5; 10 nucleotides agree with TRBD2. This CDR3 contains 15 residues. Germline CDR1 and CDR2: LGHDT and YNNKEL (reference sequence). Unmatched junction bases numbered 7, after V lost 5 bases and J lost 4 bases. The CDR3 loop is CASSSSGGAPETQYF. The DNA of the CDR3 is TGTGCCAGCAGCAGCAGCGGGGGGGCCCCAGAGACCCAGTACTTC.

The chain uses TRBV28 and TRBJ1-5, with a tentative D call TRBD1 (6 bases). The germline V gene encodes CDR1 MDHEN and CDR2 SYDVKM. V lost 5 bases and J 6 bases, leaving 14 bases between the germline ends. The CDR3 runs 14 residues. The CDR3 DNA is TGTGCCAGCAGTACGGGACAATGGGGTCAGCCCCAGCATTTT. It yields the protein CASSTGQWGQPQHF.

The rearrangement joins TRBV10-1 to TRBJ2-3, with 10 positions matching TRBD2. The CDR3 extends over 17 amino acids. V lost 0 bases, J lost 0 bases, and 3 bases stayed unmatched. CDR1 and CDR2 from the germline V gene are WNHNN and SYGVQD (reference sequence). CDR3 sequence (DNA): TGCGCCAGCAGTGAGTCCAGGACTAGCGGTAGCACAGATACGCAGTATTTT. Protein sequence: CASSESRTSGSTDTQYF.

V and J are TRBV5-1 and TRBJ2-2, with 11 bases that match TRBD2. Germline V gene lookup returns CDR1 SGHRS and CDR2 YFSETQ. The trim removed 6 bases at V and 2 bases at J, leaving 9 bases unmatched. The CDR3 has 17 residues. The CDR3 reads CASTSGTSGLNTGELFF. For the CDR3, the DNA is TGCGCCAGCACCTCCGGGACTAGCGGTCTAAACACCGGGGAGCTGTTTTTT.

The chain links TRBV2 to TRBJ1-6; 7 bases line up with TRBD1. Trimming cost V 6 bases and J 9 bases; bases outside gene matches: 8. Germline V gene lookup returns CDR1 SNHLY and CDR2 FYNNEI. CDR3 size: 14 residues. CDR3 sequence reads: CASRETGLGSPLHF. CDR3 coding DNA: TGTGCCAGCAGGGAGACAGGGTTGGGTTCACCCCTCCACTTT.

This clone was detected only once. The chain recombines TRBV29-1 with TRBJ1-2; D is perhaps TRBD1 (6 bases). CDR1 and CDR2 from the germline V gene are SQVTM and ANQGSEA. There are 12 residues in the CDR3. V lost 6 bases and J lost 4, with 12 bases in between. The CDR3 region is CSVGDTGYGYTF. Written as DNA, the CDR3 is TGCAGCGTAGGGGACACCGGCTATGGCTACACCTTC. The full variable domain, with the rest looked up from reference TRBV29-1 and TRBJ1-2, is SAVISQKPSRDICQRGTSLTIQCQVDSQVTMMFWYRQQPGQSLTLIATANQGSEATYESGFVIDKFPISRPNLTFSTLTVSNMSPEDSSIYLCSVGDTGYGYTFGSGTRLTVV.